Below, 30 T cell receptor beta chains from the same sample are listed, as sequenced in a study of tumor and adjacent non-tumor tissue in lung cancer (dated by TCRdb to 2017 to 2018). RNA was isolated from bulk unsorted tissue, and RNA quality was assessed with a NanoDrop ND-1000 and an Agilent 2100. Preparation of the library involved multiplex PCR. The instrument was an Illumina HiSeq 2500. Following protocols modified from ARM-PCR, the researchers constructed TCRbeta libraries through three rounds of nested PCR with primers (Table S4). TCRdb trimmed the raw reads at Q25, called clones with MiXCR and kept productive beta chains. Records with the same CDR3 protein are collapsed into one entry carrying the most frequent genes and DNA. Present in this sample are over 60,000 distinct CDR3 sequences, around 86% of which were seen just once. Clones ranked in the top ten supply about an eighth of the sample.

Source material: lung tumor tissue. These receptors came from a woman aged 45-60 years with non-small cell lung cancer.

A note on this clonotype: Germline and junction disagree at one end, which may indicate a read error. This chain joins TRBV11-2 and TRBJ2-1, with TRBD2 matching 11 bases. CDR3 size: 16 residues. In germline, CDR1 is SGHAT, CDR2 FQNNGV. CDR3 sequence (DNA): TGTGCCTGCAGCCTAATGACCGGGACTAGCGGACTAGAGAAGTTCTTC. The encoded protein is CACSLMTGTSGLEKFF.

The chain links TRBV12-3 or TRBV12-4 to TRBJ1-1; D is possibly TRBD1 (6 bases). The CDR3 runs to 11 residues. CDR3: CAIVEDSEAFF. The DNA for the CDR3 is TGTGCGATCGTGGAGGACAGTGAAGCTTTCTTT.

The chain uses TRBV20-1 and TRBJ2-1; D is ambiguous. This CDR3 has 15 amino acids. V lost 3 bases and J lost 2, with 14 bases in between. Germline loops: CDR1 DFQATT, CDR2 SNEGSKA (reference sequence). The CDR3 nucleotides read TGCAGTGCTAGCGCCGTCAACCTTGCCTACAATGAGCAGTTCTTC. Protein: CSASAVNLAYNEQFF.

This clonotype showed up just a few times. The V gene is TRBV6-2 or TRBV6-3, the J gene TRBJ1-2; D call uncertain. Germline V lookup: CDR1 MNHEY, CDR2 SVGEGT. CDR3 length: 14 residues. Trimming took 5 bases from V and 8 from J, leaving 18 bases between them. CDR3: CASSTGIRVSGYTF. The CDR3 nucleotides read TGTGCCAGCAGTACCGGGATACGGGTGAGCGGCTACACCTTC.

With respect to this clonotype: The junction differs from germline at one of its ends, possibly a read error. The chain joins TRBV29-1 to TRBJ1-1; 8 bases align to TRBD1. The CDR3 is 13 residues long. Germline assignment: CDR1 SQVTM and CDR2 ANQGSEA. The CDR3 reads CSVQGQGGTEAFF. The DNA for the CDR3 is TGCAGCGTTCAAGGACAGGGCGGGACTGAGGCTTTCTTT.

By frequency in the sample, this clonotype is large. This chain's CDR3 is CASSHWDSSYEQYF. The DNA of the CDR3 is TGTGCCAGCAGCCACTGGGACAGCTCCTACGAGCAGTACTTC. The chain combines TRBV11-1 with TRBJ2-7, with 7 bases matching TRBD1. V dropped 5 bases and J dropped 0; count of bases not matched to a gene: 4. CDR3 size: 14 residues. The germline CDR1 and CDR2 sequences are SGHAT and FQDESV (reference sequence). Looking up the rest from reference TRBV11-1 and TRBJ2-7 gives the full variable domain: EAEVAQSPRYKITEKSQAVAFWCDPISGHATLYWYRQILGQGPELLVQFQDESVVDDSQLPKDRFSAERLKGVDSTLKIQPAELGDSAMYLCASSHWDSSYEQYFGPGTRLTVT.

This clonotype came up a few times. At one of its ends the junction is not consistent with the germline gene, which may arise from a read error. This chain connects TRBV4-1 to TRBJ2-4, with D perhaps TRBD1 or TRBD2 (6 bases each). Germline V gives CDR1 MGHRA, CDR2 YSYEKL. The CDR3 totals 15 residues. The CDR3 sequence: CASSPSWGAKNVQYF. CDR3 nucleotides: TGCGCCAGTAGCCCGTCGTGGGGGGCCAAAAACGTTCAGTACTTC.

On this clonotype itself: At one end the junction does not follow the germline gene, possibly because of a read error. The genes are TRBV20-1 and TRBJ2-3, with a weak D call TRBD2 (6 bases). CDR1 and CDR2 from the germline V gene are DFQATT and SNEGSKA (reference sequence). The length of the CDR3 is 15 residues. CDR3 coding DNA: TGCAGTACTAGAGACCTAGCGAGACATCCAGAAACGCAGTATTTT. The encoded protein is CSTRDLARHPETQYF.

As to this clonotype: Mismatch with germline at one junction end may stem from a read error. V and J are TRBV20-1 and TRBJ2-2, with D perhaps matching TRBD2 (5 bases). Germline CDR1 is DFQATT and CDR2 is SNEGSKA (reference sequence). This CDR3 is 13 amino acids long. DNA for the CDR3: TGCAGTGTTAGAGGACTCCCGTACGGGGAGCTGTTTTTT. It is translated as CSVRGLPYGELFF.

This clonotype was observed a few times. The CDR3 DNA is TGCAGTGCTAGGAGAGCGGAGAACACAGATACACACTATTTT. As protein: CSARRAENTDTHYF. V gene TRBV20-1 combines with J gene TRBJ2-3, with D possibly matching TRBD2 (5 bases). Deletions cut 3 bases from V and 15 bases from J, with 25 bases between. Germline V gives CDR1 DFQATT, CDR2 SNEGSKA (reference sequence). The CDR3 is 14 residues long.

This clonotype was detected a few times. A junction boundary mismatches the germline segment, possibly from a read error. The rearrangement uses TRBV6-5 and TRBJ1-6, with D unclear. The CDR3 runs to 15 residues. Per the germline V gene, CDR1 is MNHEY and CDR2 is SVGAGI. CDR3 sequence (DNA): TGTGCCAGCAGTTACTCTGGGCCACAGACGCTGTACCTCCGCTTT. Protein product: CASSYSGPQTLYLRF.

CDR3 loop: CASSLEVWGGSRNNEQFF. The CDR3 DNA reads as TGTGCCAGCAGCTTAGAGGTTTGGGGGGGCTCAAGGAATAATGAGCAGTTCTTC. The chain employs TRBV7-2 and TRBJ2-1, with D perhaps TRBD2 (7 bases). The V and J ends lost 1 base and 7 bases respectively, with 23 bases between them. Germline CDR1 is SGHTA and CDR2 is FQGNSA. This CDR3 is built from 18 residues.

Of note for this clonotype: A read error may produce the germline difference seen at one junction end. This chain joins TRBV6-1 and TRBJ2-7, with D maybe TRBD2 (7 bases). This CDR3 comprises 15 residues. Per the germline V gene, CDR1 is MNHNS and CDR2 is SASEGT. CDR3 loop: CVSSAGGLFINEQYF. DNA for the CDR3: TGTGTCAGCAGCGCCGGGGGGCTATTTATAAACGAGCAGTACTTC.

Worth noting for this clonotype: Its ends do not fully match the called genes, so a read error is possible. V usage is TRBV29-1 and J usage is TRBJ2-7; 8 bases align to TRBD1. The length of the CDR3 is 14 residues. From germline, CDR1 is SQVTM and CDR2 ANQGSEA. The CDR3 region has the DNA TGCAGCGTTGGCTGGGCAGGGGGCCGGTACGAGCGGTACTTC. Amino acids: CSVGWAGGRYERYF.

This clonotype was seen a few times. It is likely a read error, because the conserved phenylalanine at the end of the CDR3 is missing. The rearrangement links TRBV20-1 to TRBJ2-1, with TRBD2 matching 11 bases. The CDR3 is 13 residues long. The germline gives CDR1 DFQATT, CDR2 SNEGSKA (reference sequence). CDR3 nucleotide sequence: TGCAGCGCAACTAGCGGGGGTCACAATGAGCAGTTCTTA. Protein product: CSATSGGHNEQFL.

A few counts support this clonotype. The final CDR3 position lacks the conserved phenylalanine or tryptophan, pointing to a likely read error. The chain is built from TRBV28 and TRBJ2-7, with a possible D match to TRBD2 (5 bases). Trimming took 5 bases from V and 2 from J, leaving 10 bases between them. The CDR3 length is 13 residues. From germline, CDR1 is MDHEN and CDR2 SYDVKM. The CDR3 nucleotides are TGTGCCAGCAGTCGGGCGGGCCCCTACGAGCAGTACCTC. This gives the protein CASSRAGPYEQYL.

In regard to this clonotype: A read error may account for a junction end that differs from germline. The chain has TRBV29-1 and TRBJ1-1; no definite D call. CDR1 and CDR2 from the germline V gene are SQVTM and ANQGSEA. The CDR3 length is 13 residues. CDR3: CSVGHVFLTEVFF. CDR3 in DNA: TGCAGCGTTGGACATGTTTTTTTGACTGAAGTTTTCTTT. The full variable domain, rest sourced from reference TRBV29-1 and TRBJ1-1, is SAVISQKPSRDICQRGTSLTIQCQVDSQVTMMFWYRQQPGQSLTLIATANQGSEATYESGFVIDKFPISRPNLTFSTLTVSNMSPEDSSIYLCSVGHVFLTEVFFGQGTRLTVV.

About this clonotype: The junction shows a germline mismatch at one end, possibly a read error. The V call is TRBV4-1, the J call TRBJ2-7; 7 bases line up with TRBD1. The CDR3 runs to 16 residues. Germline values: CDR1 MGHRA, CDR2 YSYEKL. The CDR3 reads CASSQDETGQAYEQYF. The CDR3, as DNA: TGTGCCAGCAGCCAAGACGAAACAGGACAGGCCTACGAGCAGTACTTC.

The rearrangement uses TRBV7-9 and TRBJ2-7; D call uncertain. The CDR3 runs 14 residues. The germline V and J ends were trimmed by 4 bases and 3 bases, with 13 bases remaining between them. Germline V gives CDR1 SEHNR, CDR2 FQNEAQ (reference sequence). This CDR3 reads CASSSAGVLYEQYF. The CDR3, as DNA: TGTGCCAGCAGCTCTGCAGGCGTCCTCTACGAGCAGTACTTC.

A word on this clonotype: An end of the junction does not agree with germline; a read error may underlie this. The chain couples TRBV5-1 to TRBJ1-1; possible D gene TRBD1, 5 bases. CDR3 length: 13 amino acids. Germline V lookup: CDR1 SGHRS, CDR2 YFSETQ. The DNA of the CDR3 is TGCGCCAGCGGCTTGGCAGGGATCACTGAAGCTCTCTTT. Translation gives CASGLAGITEALF.

Points on this clonotype: Without the conserved terminal phenylalanine or tryptophan, this CDR3 likely stems from a read error. The gene calls are TRBV5-5 and TRBJ1-1, with D possibly matching TRBD1 (6 bases). Germline V CDR1 and CDR2: SGHKS, YYEKEE (reference sequence). This CDR3 spans 16 amino acids. CDR3 protein: CASGLIQGRGRTEAFL. CDR3 nucleotides: TGTGCCAGCGGCTTGATACAGGGACGAGGGAGAACTGAAGCTTTCCTT.

Concerning this clonotype itself: The junction departs from the called germline gene at one end, perhaps through a read error. The chain has TRBV7-6 and TRBJ2-7, with 7 bases that match TRBD1. The CDR3 totals 15 residues. CDR1 is SGHVS, CDR2 FNYEAQ, per germline. The CDR3 DNA reads TGTGCCGGCAGCTTAGGACAGGCGGAGGCCTACGAGCAGTACTTC. This codes for CAGSLGQAEAYEQYF.

The V gene is TRBV10-3, the J gene TRBJ2-1; D perhaps matches TRBD2 (5 bases). Germline CDR1 ENHRY, CDR2 SYGVKD. The CDR3 runs to 11 residues. The ends were cut back, 11 bases at V and 16 bases at J, with 21 bases in the middle. The CDR3 DNA reads TGTGCCCATGGGAGTTACAATGGGCAATTCTTC. Translation gives CAHGSYNGQFF.

As to this clonotype: At one end, the junction sequence differs from germline, possibly due to a read error. The CDR3 spells CSARDPTFSVDTQYF. CDR3 DNA: TGCAGTGCCCGGGACCCAACCTTTAGCGTAGATACGCAGTACTTT. This chain connects TRBV20-1 to TRBJ2-3; D may correspond to TRBD1 or TRBD2 (5 bases each). CDR1 is DFQATT and CDR2 is SNEGSKA in the germline V gene (reference sequence). CDR3 length: 15 amino acids.

Worth noting for this clonotype: One end of the junction is discordant with germline, which a read error may explain. The rearrangement uses TRBV6-2 or TRBV6-3 and TRBJ2-1, with TRBD2 matching over 13 bases. Germline CDR1 reads MNHEY; CDR2 reads SVGEGT. The length of the CDR3 is 15 residues. For the CDR3, the DNA is TGTGTCAGCACCTCCGGACTAGCGGGAGTTAATGAGCAGTTTTTC. Its translation: CVSTSGLAGVNEQFF.

This clonotype is categorized as medium-sized (0.01 to 0.1%). This chain joins TRBV28 and TRBJ2-3; no clear D. Trimming left V 6 bases short and J 2 bases short, with 12 bases between. Germline V gives CDR1 MDHEN, CDR2 SYDVKM. The CDR3 extends over 14 amino acids. As DNA, the CDR3 is TGTGCCAGCAGCCTTCCGGCTATCACAGATACGCAGTATTTT. Protein sequence: CASSLPAITDTQYF.

This chain uses TRBV20-1 with TRBJ2-1; D might be TRBD2 (6 bases). This CDR3 spans 14 amino acids. Trimming pared 7 bases from V and 2 bases from J, leaving 15 bases between. Germline CDR1 is DFQATT and CDR2 is SNEGSKA (reference sequence). CDR3 DNA sequence: TGCAGTGTCCAGACTAGTAACGCCTACAATGAGCAGTTCTTC. Its protein is CSVQTSNAYNEQFF.

Comment on this clonotype: Mismatch with germline at one junction end may stem from a read error. The J gene is TRBJ2-5, the V gene TRBV12-3 or TRBV12-4; 9 bases map to TRBD1. CDR3 length: 14 amino acids. CDR3 protein: CVSSPGQGWGTQYF. In DNA, the CDR3 is TGTGTCAGCAGCCCGGGACAGGGTTGGGGGACCCAGTACTTC.

This clonotype was recorded at least ten times. The chain combines TRBV28 with TRBJ2-5; 8 bases line up with TRBD2. V trimming: 4 bases; J trimming: 4 bases; junction bases outside the gene matches: 14. From germline, CDR1 is MDHEN and CDR2 SYDVKM. The CDR3 sequence is 17 residues long. As DNA, the CDR3 is TGTGCCAGCAGTTCCCTAGCGGGCGAAAATTTGCGAGAGACCCAGTACTTC. Translated: CASSSLAGENLRETQYF.

Comments on this clonotype: One junction end disagrees with the germline gene, perhaps due to a read error. V gene TRBV28 combines with J gene TRBJ2-7; D possibly corresponds to TRBD1 (7 bases). The germline gives CDR1 MDHEN, CDR2 SYDVKM. This CDR3 is built from 16 residues. The DNA for the CDR3 is TGTGCCAGCAGTTCTATGATGCAGGGGGGAACCTACGAACAGTACTTC. Its translation is CASSSMMQGGTYEQYF.